Detailed here is one TCR beta chain. Antigen specificity is unknown. The data are from a study of T cell responses to AZD1222 COVID-19 vaccine. Libraries were prepared by immunoSEQ multiplex PCR; TCRdb keeps only in-frame clonotypes and omits some of them. The profile shows 70,000 or so clones, approximately 87% of them singletons. Some second doses came at about 4 weeks and others at about 12 weeks; these were pooled. The study's findings and limits: Unmutated regions of variants are reportedly targeted by nearly half of spike-specific TCRs. At 160-218 and 743-854, vaccine-associated CD4 TCRs were dominant, and they spanned spike.

The sequencing used peripheral blood, collected 28 days after the second AZD1222 dose. The receptor was isolated from an adult who received the AZD1222 COVID-19 vaccine.

The CDR3, as DNA: TGTGCCAGCAGCCAAAGCGGGAGGGTCACAGATACGCAGTATTTT. Translated, it gives CASSQSGRVTDTQYF. The chain is built from TRBV3-1 (or the pseudogene TRBV3-2) and TRBJ2-3; TRBD2 agrees at 10 bases. Germline CDR1 LGHDT, CDR2 YNNKEL (reference sequence). This CDR3 comprises 15 residues. The J segment lost 2 bases and the V segment lost 2 bases, leaving 1 base of the junction unmatched.